A single sample is the source of the 18 T cell receptor beta chains below, sequenced in a study of cytomegalovirus exposure and HLA in healthy donors. Generated by immunoSEQ multiplex PCR, the TCRdb table keeps only in-frame clones and is missing some. The sample includes fewer than 120,000 clones, around nine tenths of them seen just once. The sample comprised PBMCs. These TCRs come from a woman under 40 in good health and CMV-seropositive.

This clone was picked up one time. V gene TRBV6-1 combines with J gene TRBJ1-1; TRBD1 is a possible D gene (5 bases). The CDR3 has 14 residues. V lost 5 bases, J lost 0 bases, and 10 bases lay in between. Per the germline V gene, CDR1 is MNHNS and CDR2 is SASEGT. CDR3 protein: CASSRDSMNTEAFF. As DNA, the CDR3 is TGTGCCAGCAGTCGGGACTCTATGAACACTGAAGCTTTCTTT.

This chain uses TRBV14 with TRBJ2-3; TRBD2 might be the D (6 bases). V shed 6 bases and J shed 3 bases, with 13 bases lying between them. This CDR3 has 14 amino acids. Germline CDR1 reads SGHDN; CDR2 reads FVKESK. CDR3: CASSYGRHTDTQYF. The CDR3 DNA follows: TGTGCCAGCAGTTACGGGAGACATACAGATACGCAGTATTTT.

This clone has just a few counts. The chain employs TRBV18 and TRBJ1-2, with 11 bases aligning to TRBD1. The V segment lost 5 bases and the J segment 6 bases; nucleotides outside the gene matches: 14. Germline CDR1 and CDR2: KGHSH and LQKENI. The length of the CDR3 is 17 residues. CDR3 region: CASSNTGPPGQGDGYTF. CDR3 nucleotides: TGTGCCAGCTCAAACACTGGCCCTCCGGGACAGGGGGATGGCTACACCTTC.

This chain connects TRBV18 to TRBJ2-5; D not certain. The V end lost 3 bases, the J end lost 4 bases, and 6 bases lay between the germline ends. Germline CDR1 is KGHSH and CDR2 is LQKENI. This CDR3 is 12 amino acids long. CDR3 region: CASSPAAETQYF. In DNA form, the CDR3 reads TGTGCCAGCTCACCTGCGGCAGAGACCCAGTACTTC.

The gene calls are TRBV5-1 and TRBJ2-1, with 12 bases lining up with TRBD2. The CDR3 totals 18 residues. The germline gives CDR1 SGHRS, CDR2 YFSETQ. Unmatched junction bases numbered 7, after V lost 1 base and J lost 2 bases. The CDR3 DNA sequence: TGCGCCAGCAGCTTGACTAGCGGGGGGTCGCGGGCCTACAATGAGCAGTTCTTC. This sequence encodes CASSLTSGGSRAYNEQFF.

The chain has TRBV27 and TRBJ2-1; the match to TRBD2 covers 14 bases. CDR1 and CDR2 (germline): MNHEY, SMNVEV (reference sequence). The junction had 4 bases not matched to a gene; V was cut back by 3 bases and J by 0 bases. The length of the CDR3 is 18 residues. The CDR3 region has the DNA TGTGCCAGCAGTTTGACTAGCGGGAGGGCCGGCTCCTACAATGAGCAGTTCTTC. Encoded protein: CASSLTSGRAGSYNEQFF.

The gene calls are TRBV28 and TRBJ1-2, with D unresolved. The germline CDR1 and CDR2 sequences are MDHEN and SYDVKM. The V and J ends lost 5 bases and 4 bases respectively, with 11 bases between them. This CDR3 is 13 amino acids long. CDR3 nucleotides: TGTGCCAGCAGTCCGGTATCCGTCTATGGCTACACCTTC. Translation: CASSPVSVYGYTF.

The chain joins TRBV4-1 to TRBJ2-7, with a tentative D call TRBD1 (6 bases). Looked up from germline, CDR1 is MGHRA and CDR2 is YSYEKL. The CDR3 runs to 13 residues. V was trimmed by 8 bases and J by 4 bases, leaving 15 bases between them. CDR3 DNA: TGCGCCAGCGGTTTCGACAGGCAGTACGAGCAGTACTTC. Encoded protein: CASGFDRQYEQYF.

This chain links TRBV11-2 with TRBJ1-2; no definite D call. The V gene lost 4 bases and the J gene lost 7 bases, with 13 bases spanning the gap. From germline, CDR1 is SGHAT and CDR2 FQNNGV. The CDR3 is 13 amino acids. As DNA, the CDR3 is TGTGCCAGCAGCTCGAACCCGGGGTCTGGCTACACCTTC. It encodes CASSSNPGSGYTF. Combining the CDR3 with reference TRBV11-2 and TRBJ1-2 gives the whole variable domain EAGVAQSPRYKIIEKRQSVAFWCNPISGHATLYWYQQILGQGPKLLIQFQNNGVVDDSQLPKDRFSAERLKGVDSTLKIQPAKLEDSAVYLCASSSNPGSGYTFGSGTRLTVV.

The CDR3 protein is CASSLNRSGNTIYF. The CDR3 DNA reads TGTGCCAGCAGCCTAAACCGCTCTGGAAACACCATATATTTT. The chain employs TRBV6-5 and TRBJ1-3; D remains unclear. Trimming took off 6 bases at V and 0 bases at J, with 9 bases between the two ends. Germline assignment: CDR1 MNHEY and CDR2 SVGAGI. This CDR3 has 14 residues.

The chain is built from TRBV5-1 and TRBJ2-7; D perhaps matches TRBD2 (5 bases). The ends were cut back, 0 bases at V and 11 bases at J, with 21 bases in the middle. The V gene's germline CDR1 is SGHRS and CDR2 YFSETQ. CDR3 length: 15 residues. CDR3 DNA sequence: TGCGCCAGCAGCTTGGGACTATCATCCATCGGGTTGGAGTACTTC. Its protein is CASSLGLSSIGLEYF.

The chain couples TRBV25-1 to TRBJ2-1; perhaps TRBD1 as D (6 bases). Between the trimmed V and J ends, which lost 10 bases and 1 base, there was a span of 14 bases. Germline V CDR1 and CDR2: MGHDK, SYGVNS. The CDR3 totals 14 residues. In nucleotides, the CDR3 is TGTGCCACCGCAGGGGTGGGATCCTACAATGAGCAGTTCTTC. Amino acid sequence: CATAGVGSYNEQFF.

V is TRBV4-3 and J is TRBJ2-1; 8 bases agree with TRBD2. CDR1 LGHNA and CDR2 YSLEER come from the germline V gene. Germline trimming cut 0 bases from V and 5 bases from J; bases unmatched to any gene: 6. The CDR3 length is 16 residues. The DNA for the CDR3 is TGCGCCAGCAGCCAAGAATATCCGGGAGGGAACAATGAGCAGTTCTTC. Its translation is CASSQEYPGGNNEQFF.

This rearrangement joins TRBV19 to TRBJ1-2, with 11 bases aligning to TRBD1. V shed 3 bases, J shed 3 bases, and the junction held 6 bases outside the gene matches. The length of the CDR3 is 16 residues. Germline V CDR1 and CDR2: LNHDA, SQIVND (reference sequence). CDR3 region: CASSMPGTGGDYGYTF. In DNA, the CDR3 is TGTGCCAGTAGTATGCCTGGGACAGGGGGAGACTATGGCTACACCTTC.

This chain links TRBV4-1 with TRBJ2-2, with TRBD2 identical over 12 bases. Trimming at V came to 3 bases and at J to 8 bases, leaving 7 bases not matched to a gene. Germline lookup yields CDR1 MGHRA and CDR2 YSYEKL. This CDR3 has 16 residues. The CDR3: CASSHNSGTSGGELFF. CDR3 DNA: TGCGCCAGCAGCCACAATTCCGGGACTAGCGGGGGGGAGCTGTTTTTT.

This chain connects TRBV2 to TRBJ1-1, with D unclear. CDR3 size: 12 residues. Germline V gene lookup returns CDR1 SNHLY and CDR2 FYNNEI. The V gene lost 4 bases and the J gene lost 2 bases, with 5 bases spanning the gap. CDR3 region: CASSALNTEAFF. The CDR3 region has the DNA TGTGCCAGCAGTGCCTTAAACACTGAAGCTTTCTTT. Based on the CDR3 plus reference TRBV2 and TRBJ1-1, the full variable domain is EPEVTQTPSHQVTQMGQEVILRCVPISNHLYFYWYRQILGQKVEFLVSFYNNEISEKSEIFDDQFSVERPDGSNFTLKIRSTKLEDSAMYFCASSALNTEAFFGQGTRLTVV.

The J gene is TRBJ2-7, the V gene TRBV30, with 10 bases matching TRBD1. V shed 0 bases, J shed 3 bases, and the junction held 5 bases outside the gene matches. Germline CDR1 GTSNPN, CDR2 SVGIG (reference sequence). The CDR3 is 15 amino acids. The CDR3 here is CAWSVRTGGLYEQYF. DNA of the CDR3: TGTGCCTGGAGTGTACGGACAGGGGGGCTCTACGAGCAGTACTTC.

V usage is TRBV2 and J usage is TRBJ2-5; D call uncertain. Trimming removed 4 bases at V and 2 bases at J, with 5 bases between. This CDR3 has 12 residues. Germline-derived CDR1 and CDR2 are SNHLY and FYNNEI. The DNA for the CDR3 is TGTGCCAGCAGTGTCGTACAAGAGACCCAGTACTTC. Translated: CASSVVQETQYF. Looking up the rest from reference TRBV2 and TRBJ2-5 gives the full variable domain: EPEVTQTPSHQVTQMGQEVILRCVPISNHLYFYWYRQILGQKVEFLVSFYNNEISEKSEIFDDQFSVERPDGSNFTLKIRSTKLEDSAMYFCASSVVQETQYFGPGTRLLVL.